The rows below give T cell receptor beta chains drawn from one sample of a study of T cells in tumors after PD-1 blockade. TCRdb's table, derived via immunoSEQ multiplex PCR, lists solely in-frame clones and lacks some. The table includes 54,000 or so clones, 80% detected once. This material consisted of PBMCs, taken before anti-PD-1 treatment. These TCRs come from a human donor with basal cell carcinoma. Both conserved end residues are part of each CDR3. The D gene is left open where the match is weak. Expanded clones are given a class, and other clones once, few, many or no size at all.

TRBV5-4	TRBJ1-1	.	TRBD1	TGTGCCGCGGGGCAGGGGGTAAGTGGGAACACTGAAGCTTTCTTT	CAAGQGVSGNTEAFF
TRBV6-1	TRBJ1-5	once	.	TGTGCCAGCAGTGGTACCCGCGGGGGATCTTTTCAGCCCCAGCATTTT	CASSGTRGGSFQPQHF
TRBV10-3	TRBJ1-2	.	.	TGTGCCATCAGTGATCGTGGGGGAAGGAGACATGGCTACACCTTC	CAISDRGGRRHGYTF
TRBV6-5	TRBJ1-5	.	.	TGTGCCAGCAGTCTCGACAGGCCCCACCAGCCCCAGCATTTT	CASSLDRPHQPQHF
TRBV5-1	TRBJ2-7	.	.	TGCGCCAGCAGCTTACAGGGAATCTCCTACGAGCAGTACTTC	CASSLQGISYEQYF
TRBV12-3/TRBV12-4	TRBJ1-1	.	.	TGTGCCAGCAGTTTTTTGGGTGGTACTGAAGCTTTCTTT	CASSFLGGTEAFF
TRBV5-5	TRBJ2-5	once	TRBD1	TGTGCCAGCAGCCGGACAAACCGGGACAGGGTTCTAGGAGAGACCCAGTACTTC	CASSRTNRDRVLGETQYF
TRBV27	TRBJ2-7	.	TRBD1	TGTGCCAGCAGGGTACAGGGGGCCCCCCCCCGCTACGAGCAGTACTTC	CASRVQGAPPRYEQYF
TRBV27	TRBJ2-1	.	TRBD2	TGTGCCAGCAGTCAGCCGGGACTAGCGGGGGCCCCCTCCTACAATGAGCAGTTCTTC	CASSQPGLAGAPSYNEQFF
TRBV3-1/TRBV3-2	TRBJ1-6	once	.	TGTGCCAGCAGCCAAGCAGGTGCCCCATGGGGTTCCTATAATTCACCCCTCCACTTT	CASSQAGAPWGSYNSPLHF
TRBV4-1	TRBJ1-3	.	.	TGCGCCAGCGGGGGAGGGACCTCTGGAAACACCATATATTTT	CASGGGTSGNTIYF